These 2 T cell receptor beta chains share one sample of origin, sequenced in a study of T cells in Graves' hyperthyroidism and ophthalmopathy. Amplification yielded TCR beta CDR3 regions, with RNA transcripts as the source. In the first-round RT-PCR of the TCR CDR3, the HTBI primer set was used. TCRdb ran MiXCR on the multiplex PCR reads and lists one entry per CDR3 protein. The data show some 560,000 distinct CDR3 sequences, with approximately 14% seen just once and under 8% held by the top ten. The sequencing input was blood. These receptors all come from a woman younger than 45 with Graves' hyperthyroidism.

The chain carries TRBV29-1 and TRBJ2-1, with 8 bases fitting TRBD2. Near its end, the DNA agrees better with TRBJ2-7, so the J call may be wrong. Germline V gene data show CDR1 as SQVTM and CDR2 as ANQGSEA. This CDR3 contains 15 residues. The CDR3 nucleotides are TGCAGCGTTGTCAGAGCGGGAGAAACCTACAATGAGCAGTACTTC. It specifies CSVVRAGETYNEQYF.

In its sample, this clonotype was seen a few times. This chain uses TRBV20-1 with TRBJ1-4; TRBD1 is a possible D gene (5 bases). Trimming stripped 6 bases from V and 3 bases from J, with 14 bases between. The CDR3 spans 14 residues. Germline-derived CDR1 and CDR2 are DFQATT and SNEGSKA (reference sequence). This CDR3 is CSAIGGGANEKLFF. As DNA, the CDR3 is TGCAGTGCGATCGGGGGAGGGGCTAATGAAAAACTGTTTTTT.